This passage covers 9 T cell receptor beta chains from one sample sequenced in a study of T-cell memory formation after mild COVID-19 (dated by TCRdb to about 2021). Library prep was done by 5' RACE. Sequencing took place on an Illumina NovaSeq 6000. TCRdb's own reprocessing of the public reads used fastp at Q25 and MiXCR and kept productive beta chains. Rows with one shared CDR3 protein collapse into an entry with the most common genes and DNA. The sample includes some 130,000 distinct CDR3 sequences, with roughly 24% observed a single time. The ten largest make up around a quarter of the sample. The sample comprised PBMCs or a T cell subset sorted from them (not recorded which). These receptors were taken from an adult woman who had mild COVID-19 (a few samples of this study predate the infection). The sample titles of this study are shuffled in the database, so cell type and time point are left out; the donor was told from shared clones.

V and J are TRBV20-1 and TRBJ2-1; D is ambiguous. The CDR3 runs 15 residues. Germline lookup yields CDR1 DFQATT and CDR2 SNEGSKA (reference sequence). V shed 0 bases and J shed 4 bases, with 13 bases lying between them. The CDR3 loop reads CSARDLAVVYNEQFF. In DNA, the CDR3 is TGCAGTGCTAGAGATCTCGCTGTTGTTTACAATGAGCAGTTCTTC.

There are a few counts of this clonotype. The chain links TRBV4-1 to TRBJ2-1, with D perhaps matching TRBD2 (5 bases). The CDR3 is made up of 15 amino acids. Per germline, CDR1 MGHRA and CDR2 YSYEKL. V gave up 1 base and J gave up 8 bases, with 15 bases separating them. For the CDR3, the DNA is TGCGCCAGCAGCCAAGGGACCCAAGGAGGCTATGAGCAGTTCTTC. Residues: CASSQGTQGGYEQFF.

The chain combines TRBV20-1 with TRBJ2-2; D gene uncertain. Trimming removed 7 bases from V and 6 bases from J, with 18 bases in between. The CDR3 loop spans 14 amino acids. Germline CDR1 is DFQATT and CDR2 is SNEGSKA (reference sequence). In nucleotides, the CDR3 is TGCAGTGGTATGACGCAATTTTACCCCGGGGAGCTGTTTTTT. Its translation: CSGMTQFYPGELFF.

The genes are TRBV5-8 and TRBJ1-1, with D hard to call. Germline CDR1 reads SGHTS; CDR2 reads YDEGEE. The V end lost 5 bases, the J end lost 8 bases, and 16 bases lay between the germline ends. This CDR3 is 13 amino acids long. The CDR3 loop reads CASSNDPGLEAFF. For the CDR3, the DNA is TGTGCCAGCAGTAACGACCCGGGGTTAGAAGCTTTCTTT.

The rearrangement uses TRBV30 and TRBJ2-2; unclear D gene. CDR1 is GTSNPN and CDR2 is SVGIG in the germline V gene (reference sequence). The V and J ends lost 0 bases and 3 bases respectively, with 5 bases between them. The CDR3 consists of 13 residues. The CDR3 DNA is TGTGCCTGGAGTGTCTCAGACACCGGGGAGCTGTTTTTT. This gives the protein CAWSVSDTGELFF.

This sequence joins TRBV9 and TRBJ2-3; possibly TRBD2 for D (6 bases). Germline CDR1 is SGDLS and CDR2 is YYNGEE. Trimming pared 2 bases from V and 4 bases from J, leaving 8 bases between. The CDR3 runs 13 residues. As DNA, the CDR3 is TGTGCCAGCAGCGTCGGGGGACCAGATACGCAGTATTTT. Protein sequence: CASSVGGPDTQYF.

This clonotype was detected only a few times. The genes are TRBV6-1 and TRBJ1-5, with D possibly being TRBD1 (5 bases). This CDR3 region has 15 residues. Germline CDR1 and CDR2: MNHNS and SASEGT. The V gene lost 5 bases and the J gene lost 2 bases, with 13 bases spanning the gap. CDR3 residues: CASSQPRGGNQPQHF. CDR3 bases: TGTGCCAGCAGTCAACCCCGAGGGGGCAATCAGCCCCAGCATTTT.

The chain recombines TRBV30 with TRBJ2-7; either TRBD1 or TRBD2 may supply D (5 bases each). Per germline, CDR1 GTSNPN and CDR2 SVGIG (reference sequence). The CDR3 is made up of 14 amino acids. Trimming took off 2 bases at V and 1 base at J, with 12 bases between the two ends. The CDR3: CAWSSGPPSYEQYF. The CDR3 DNA is TGTGCCTGGAGTTCGGGGCCCCCATCCTACGAGCAGTACTTC.

The table lists this clonotype with a few counts. The chain couples TRBV20-1 to TRBJ2-1; either TRBD1 or TRBD2 may fit D (5 bases each). Germline CDR1 reads DFQATT; CDR2 reads SNEGSKA (reference sequence). The CDR3 runs to 15 residues. Trimming left V 3 bases short and J 8 bases short, with 20 bases between. The CDR3 loop is CSARSLVGALDEQFF. In DNA, the CDR3 is TGCAGTGCTAGGAGCCTGGTCGGGGCCTTAGATGAGCAGTTCTTC.